This T cell receptor (beta chain) was recovered during a study of CD4 T cells in relation to SARS-CoV-2 and coronaviruses. Assay: immunoSEQ multiplex PCR; the TCRdb copy retains only in-frame clones and omits some. The sample gives approximately 30,000 clones, around two thirds of which show up once; approximately 20% is in the top ten. Germline values: CDR1 SGHDT, CDR2 YYEEEE. V was clipped by 0 bases and J by 7 bases; unmatched bases: 13. CDR3 length equals 16 residues. A remark on this clone: Its antigen is as yet unknown.

Unexposed donor CD4+ T cells date from 2011-2018, before the COVID-19 pandemic. The cells were cultured for approximately 10 days before CD4+ T cells were isolated. The rearrangement links TRBV5-6 to TRBJ2-7; 7 bases map to TRBD1. The TCR comes from a human donor in good health. Sequences were obtained from CD4+ T cells from PBMCs, cultured in vitro. CDR3 sequence (DNA): TGTGCCAGCAGCTTGGAGGGTGGTCTGGGCAGGGGGGAGCAGTACTTC. As protein: CASSLEGGLGRGEQYF.